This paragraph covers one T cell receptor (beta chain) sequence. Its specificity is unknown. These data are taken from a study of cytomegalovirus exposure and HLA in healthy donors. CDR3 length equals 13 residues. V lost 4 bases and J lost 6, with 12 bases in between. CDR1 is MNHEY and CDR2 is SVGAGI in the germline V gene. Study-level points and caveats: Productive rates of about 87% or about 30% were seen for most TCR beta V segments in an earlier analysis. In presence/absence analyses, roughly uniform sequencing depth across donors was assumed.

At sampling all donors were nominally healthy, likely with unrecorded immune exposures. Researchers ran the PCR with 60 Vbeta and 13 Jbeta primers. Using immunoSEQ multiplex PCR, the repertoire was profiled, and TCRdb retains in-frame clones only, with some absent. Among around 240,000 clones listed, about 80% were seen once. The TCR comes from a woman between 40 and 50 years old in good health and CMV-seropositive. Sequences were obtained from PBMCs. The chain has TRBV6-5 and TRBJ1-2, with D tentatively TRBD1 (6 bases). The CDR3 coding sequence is TGTGCCAGCAGTTTTGGGGGCAGAGATGGCTACACCTTC. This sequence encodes CASSFGGRDGYTF.